This record covers a single T cell receptor beta chain. Germline loops: CDR1 LGHNA, CDR2 YNFKEQ. The CDR3 runs to 16 residues. Deletions cut 4 bases from V and 5 bases from J, with 18 bases between. The data belong to a study of blood T cell repertoires in COVID-19. Whole-study context: Sample material is recorded as cDNA or gDNA derived from T cells, B-cell-depleted T cells, or PBMCs.

Methods used by the authors: Reference gene primer amplification in the assay estimated nucleated cell counts. Sequenced by immunoSEQ multiplex PCR; TCRdb stores in-frame clones only, minus some. The V and J calls and clone size were taken over from that table, and D and trimming were inferred from the DNA. The table has 230,000 or so clones, approximately 82% seen once; the top ten hold roughly 1.4%. Sample: peripheral blood. This sequence was found in a woman aged 40 to 50 who had recovered from COVID-19. V is TRBV4-2 and J is TRBJ2-4; tentative D call: TRBD2 (7 bases). The CDR3 protein is CASSPYRDGGQNIQYF. The CDR3 bases are TGTGCCAGCAGCCCCTACCGTGACGGGGGGCAAAACATTCAGTACTTC.